Listed below are T cell receptor beta chains from one sample, sequenced in a study of blood T cell repertoires in COVID-19. Method: immunoSEQ multiplex PCR; TCRdb's copy keeps in-frame clones and lacks some. The top ten clones hold 1.5% to 2% of a sample with some 460,000 clones, 70% to 90% of them seen once. The material sequenced was PBMCs or T cells enriched from blood (not recorded which). These receptors originate from a woman under 30 with acute COVID-19. Both conserved end residues are part of each CDR3. D genes are given only for firm matches. The size of a clone is reported for some rows only, either as once, few or many, or as a class for expanded clones.

>NA|TRBV28|TRBJ2-7|TRBD1
CASSLLTGGYEQYF
TGTGCCAGCAGTTTGTTGACAGGGGGATATGAGCAGTACTTC
>NA|TRBV27|TRBJ1-4|NA
CASSSRTDEKLFF
TGTGCCAGCAGTTCCCGGACAGACGAAAAACTGTTTTTT
>NA|TRBV4-1|TRBJ2-1|TRBD2
CASSPVAGDNEQFF
TGCGCCAGCAGCCCAGTAGCGGGAGACAATGAGCAGTTCTTC
>NA|TRBV27|TRBJ1-4|NA
CASRPGFFREKLFF
TGTGCCAGCAGACCAGGGTTCTTTCGGGAAAAACTGTTTTTT
>few|TRBV5-1|TRBJ1-1|TRBD1
CASSSTTGANTEAFF
TGCGCCAGCAGCTCAACGACAGGGGCGAACACTGAAGCTTTCTTT
>NA|TRBV27|TRBJ2-7|TRBD1
CASRGTGDEQYF
TGTGCCAGCAGGGGGACAGGGGACGAGCAGTACTTC
>NA|TRBV5-4|TRBJ2-5|NA
CASSFPGEETQYF
TGTGCCAGCAGCTTCCCCGGGGAAGAGACCCAGTACTTC
>NA|TRBV19|TRBJ1-5|TRBD1
CASSNSGQGAQPQHF
TGTGCCAGTAGTAACTCGGGACAGGGGGCTCAGCCCCAGCATTTT
>once|TRBV3-1/TRBV3-2|TRBJ1-5|NA
CASSQEGDSPNQPQHF
TGTGCCAGCAGCCAAGAAGGAGACTCCCCCAATCAGCCCCAGCATTTT
>NA|TRBV25-1|TRBJ2-2|TRBD1
CASSRGQLDTGELFF
TGTGCCAGCAGCAGGGGGCAGTTGGACACCGGGGAGCTGTTTTTT
>NA|TRBV5-1|TRBJ2-1|NA
CASIIGASYNEQFF
TGCGCCAGCATAATAGGGGCCTCCTACAATGAGCAGTTCTTC
>few|TRBV3-1/TRBV3-2|TRBJ1-1|NA
CASSQGGLNTEAFF
TGTGCCAGCAGCCAAGGAGGGTTGAACACTGAAGCTTTCTTT
>NA|TRBV15|TRBJ1-4|NA
CATKTVGGGEEKLFF
TGTGCCACTAAGACGGTGGGAGGGGGAGAAGAAAAACTGTTTTTT
>NA|TRBV15|TRBJ2-7|TRBD2
CATSRGYPWTSGAVRDLYEQYF
TGTGCCACCAGCAGAGGATATCCATGGACTAGCGGGGCGGTGCGCGACCTCTACGAGCAGTACTTC
>NA|TRBV30|TRBJ2-7|NA
CAWSGDTYEQYF
TGTGCCTGGAGCGGGGATACCTACGAGCAGTACTTC
>once|TRBV5-1|TRBJ1-2|NA
CASSPSGTATNYGYTF
TGCGCCAGCAGCCCGAGCGGGACGGCGACTAACTATGGCTACACCTTC
>NA|TRBV27|TRBJ1-1|NA
CASIRKAEAFF
TGTGCCAGCATTCGTAAGGCGGAGGCTTTCTTT
>NA|TRBV19|TRBJ2-7|TRBD2
CASSRLAGTYEQYF
TGTGCCAGTAGTAGGCTAGCGGGAACCTACGAGCAGTACTTC
>few|TRBV2|TRBJ1-3|NA
CASRGGTAGNTIYF
TGTGCCAGCAGAGGGGGTACGGCTGGAAACACCATATATTTT
>NA|TRBV9|TRBJ1-3|NA
CASSVFGGGSGNTIYF
TGTGCCAGCAGCGTATTCGGGGGAGGCTCTGGAAACACCATATATTTT
>NA|TRBV28|TRBJ1-5|NA
CASSKALVWLPQHF
TGTGCCAGCAGCAAAGCACTGGTATGGTTGCCCCAGCATTTT
>NA|TRBV27|TRBJ1-1|NA
CASSFRRATEAFF
TGTGCCAGCAGTTTCCGCAGGGCGACTGAAGCTTTCTTT
>NA|TRBV15|TRBJ1-4|NA
CATSSHKEKLFF
TGTGCCACCAGCAGCCACAAAGAAAAACTGTTTTTT